This TCR beta chain is drawn from a study of cytomegalovirus exposure and HLA in healthy donors. The PCR was carried out with 60 Vbeta primers and 13 Jbeta primers. Some clones are missing from TCRdb's copy, which holds only in-frame ones; the method was immunoSEQ multiplex PCR. This repertoire comprises about 54,000 clones; its ten largest clones make up approximately 7%. The CDR3 length is 16 residues. Germline V gene lookup returns CDR1 LNHDA and CDR2 SQIVND (reference sequence). The V gene end was trimmed by 7 bases and the J gene end by 0 bases; junction bases not matched to a gene: 7. Study results and caveats: Several V segments, TRBV6-2 and TRBV6-3 among them, could not be told apart and were dropped.

For this clone: The antigen is unknown.

The J gene is TRBJ1-4, the V gene TRBV19, with 8 bases lining up with TRBD1. Sequences were obtained from PBMCs. The TCR sequence derives from a woman aged 40 to 49 in good health and CMV-seronegative. The DNA of the CDR3 is TGTGCCAGTAACAACAGGGGGACCTCAACTAATGAAAAACTGTTTTTT. Residues: CASNNRGTSTNEKLFF.